These T cell receptor beta chains were read from a single sample in a study of cytomegalovirus exposure and HLA in healthy donors. Here immunoSEQ multiplex PCR was the method, and the copy in TCRdb shows in-frame clones only, minus some. The data hold about 110,000 clones, with about nine tenths observed a single time. The sequenced sample was PBMCs. The receptor source for this set is a woman between 18 and 29 years old in good health and CMV-seronegative. The CDR3 runs from the conserved cysteine through the conserved F or W. Rows give clone size only sometimes, using once, few, many, or a class for an expanded clone.

V: TRBV19; size: -; J: TRBJ2-7; CDR3: CASLGLAGDEQYF
V: TRBV7-2; size: -; J: TRBJ2-7; CDR3: CASSPSYSPVGQFSYEQYF
V: TRBV5-5; size: -; J: TRBJ1-5; CDR3: CASSLYGTGEQPQHF
V: TRBV6-1; size: -; J: TRBJ1-1; CDR3: CASIQGVGYTEAFF
V: TRBV10-2; size: -; J: TRBJ2-3; CDR3: CASRKESGRIDTQYF
V: TRBV7-9; size: -; J: TRBJ2-1; CDR3: CASSLVASGVNEQFF
V: TRBV9; size: -; J: TRBJ2-7; CDR3: CASSVSGTGIYEQYF
V: TRBV7-9; size: -; J: TRBJ1-1; CDR3: CASSSGQRGTEAFF
V: TRBV2; size: -; J: TRBJ2-2; CDR3: CASTRSAGTSAGELFF
V: TRBV29-1; size: -; J: TRBJ1-2; CDR3: CSVTGGVSYGYTF
V: TRBV9; size: -; J: TRBJ1-2; CDR3: CASSPEVFYGYTF
V: TRBV28; size: -; J: TRBJ2-3; CDR3: CASSVGTSGTHTQYF
V: TRBV10-3; size: -; J: TRBJ2-7; CDR3: CAISESRGTNEQYF
V: TRBV11-2; size: once; J: TRBJ1-1; CDR3: CASSPIQGGKESEAFF
V: TRBV7-2; size: -; J: TRBJ2-7; CDR3: CASSADRGYEQYF
V: TRBV4-3; size: -; J: TRBJ2-5; CDR3: CASSPTTGAQETQYF
V: TRBV27; size: once; J: TRBJ2-7; CDR3: CASSWTSGIYEQYF
V: TRBV7-2; size: -; J: TRBJ1-5; CDR3: CASSLGQYSNQPQHF
V: TRBV28; size: -; J: TRBJ2-7; CDR3: CASSALGGQGAPEQYF
V: TRBV7-9; size: -; J: TRBJ2-5; CDR3: CASSALEDRGGETQYF
V: TRBV29-1; size: few; J: TRBJ2-1; CDR3: CSVPVNRGTSGTNEQFF
V: TRBV29-1; size: few; J: TRBJ2-5; CDR3: CSVALAGGPETQYF
V: TRBV4-1; size: -; J: TRBJ1-1; CDR3: CASSLDRENTEAFF
V: TRBV28; size: -; J: TRBJ1-4; CDR3: CASQTGNEKLFF
V: TRBV27; size: -; J: TRBJ1-2; CDR3: CASRGQFEYGYTF
V: TRBV6-1; size: few; J: TRBJ1-2; CDR3: CAIDWTGNYGYTF
V: TRBV11-2; size: -; J: TRBJ2-2; CDR3: CASSSLTNTGELFF
V: TRBV6-5; size: -; J: TRBJ2-5; CDR3: CASSYSTSGAQETQYF
V: TRBV27; size: -; J: TRBJ2-5; CDR3: CASSPGTSGGLPLSRIQETQYF
V: TRBV27; size: -; J: TRBJ1-2; CDR3: CASSLNVVGQGSGYTF
V: TRBV29-1; size: -; J: TRBJ2-3; CDR3: CSVSRGTTDTQYF
V: TRBV19; size: -; J: TRBJ1-5; CDR3: CASSLRGSNQPQHF
V: TRBV27; size: -; J: TRBJ2-7; CDR3: CASSFPGYEQYF
V: TRBV4-1; size: -; J: TRBJ2-1; CDR3: CASSQEVRNEQFF
V: TRBV27; size: once; J: TRBJ2-7; CDR3: CASGRGGISSYEQYF
V: TRBV15; size: -; J: TRBJ2-7; CDR3: CATSRGGGKVSSKQYF
V: TRBV29-1; size: once; J: TRBJ2-3; CDR3: CSVESGITDTQYF
V: TRBV7-9; size: -; J: TRBJ2-7; CDR3: CASSLVLGGTSHYEQYF
V: TRBV7-8; size: -; J: TRBJ1-4; CDR3: CASSLFEGATNEKLFF
V: TRBV6-5; size: -; J: TRBJ1-1; CDR3: CASSRLTENTEAFF
V: TRBV10-3; size: -; J: TRBJ2-3; CDR3: CAISGETDTQYF
V: TRBV4-3; size: -; J: TRBJ1-1; CDR3: CASSRQSGKRREAFF
V: TRBV7-2; size: few; J: TRBJ2-1; CDR3: CASSFATETYYNEQFF
V: TRBV11-2; size: -; J: TRBJ2-1; CDR3: CASSLNVGEYNEQFF
V: TRBV27; size: -; J: TRBJ1-5; CDR3: CASSRESPRYNQPQHF
V: TRBV5-1; size: -; J: TRBJ2-7; CDR3: CASSPGQGNEQYF
V: TRBV30; size: -; J: TRBJ2-1; CDR3: CAWKGAGSYNEQFF
V: TRBV7-8; size: -; J: TRBJ2-1; CDR3: CASSPAGAGYNEQFF
V: TRBV7-9; size: -; J: TRBJ1-2; CDR3: CASSDKVQGADYGYTF
V: TRBV10-1; size: -; J: TRBJ2-7; CDR3: CASSATALNEQYF
V: TRBV12-5; size: -; J: TRBJ1-5; CDR3: CASVGQGSTRPQHF
V: TRBV7-2; size: -; J: TRBJ1-2; CDR3: CASSLRGLGYTF
V: TRBV28; size: once; J: TRBJ2-7; CDR3: CASSPPGDDSYEQYF
V: TRBV7-9; size: -; J: TRBJ2-3; CDR3: CASSDSVTDTQYF
V: TRBV29-1; size: once; J: TRBJ2-2; CDR3: CSVVSSDRVSSGELFF
V: TRBV27; size: -; J: TRBJ1-1; CDR3: CASSLPGANTEAFF
V: TRBV28; size: -; J: TRBJ1-5; CDR3: CASTDQGNQPQHF